Below are 21 T cell receptor beta chains sequenced from a single sample in a study of cytomegalovirus exposure and HLA in healthy donors. PCR primers comprised 60 Vbeta and 13 Jbeta primers. The protocol was immunoSEQ multiplex PCR, while the TCRdb copy is restricted to in-frame clones and leaves out a portion. The table lists about 190,000 clones, 81% of them singletons. Sample: PBMCs. The receptors derive from a man between 35 and 55 years old in good health and CMV-seropositive.

This clone was detected only once. The chain's CDR3 is CASSYGGGPDTQYF. Written as DNA, the CDR3 is TGTGCCAGCAGTTACGGGGGCGGCCCAGATACGCAGTATTTT. The rearrangement links TRBV6-5 to TRBJ2-3, with D perhaps matching TRBD1 (6 bases). There are 14 residues in the CDR3. Germline V CDR1 and CDR2: MNHEY, SVGAGI. Trimming removed 2 bases from V and 4 bases from J, with 10 bases in between.

The genes are TRBV5-1 and TRBJ2-5, with TRBD2 matching over 11 bases. CDR3 length: 14 residues. Trimming at V came to 1 base and at J to 5 bases, leaving 1 base not matched to a gene. Germline CDR1 reads SGHRS; CDR2 reads YFSETQ. For the CDR3, the DNA is TGCGCCAGCAGCTTGACTAGCGGGAGTGAGACCCAGTACTTC. Amino acids: CASSLTSGSETQYF.

The chain combines TRBV4-2 with TRBJ2-5; no reliable D call. Germline V CDR1 and CDR2: LGHNA, YNFKEQ. The CDR3 is 13 residues long. The V end lost 1 base, the J end lost 5 bases, and 8 bases lay between the germline ends. In nucleotides, the CDR3 is TGTGCCAGCAGCCAAGCAGTTTTCGAGACCCAGTACTTC. Its protein product is CASSQAVFETQYF.

The J gene is TRBJ2-7, the V gene TRBV4-1; D unresolved. Germline assignment: CDR1 MGHRA and CDR2 YSYEKL. The CDR3 contains 14 residues. V was trimmed by 2 bases and J by 0 bases, leaving 8 bases between them. DNA of the CDR3: TGCGCCAGCAGCCAAACAGTGAGCTCCTACGAGCAGTACTTC. Translated, it gives CASSQTVSSYEQYF.

This clone has a handful of counts. V gene TRBV6-1 combines with J gene TRBJ2-1; TRBD2 aligns across 10 bases. This CDR3 is 16 amino acids long. From germline, CDR1 is MNHNS and CDR2 SASEGT. The ends lost 2 bases at V and 4 bases at J; junction bases unmatched: 5. CDR3 residues: CASSEKTSGTYNEQFF. The CDR3 DNA sequence: TGTGCCAGCAGTGAAAAAACTAGCGGGACTTACAATGAGCAGTTCTTC.

J is TRBJ2-7 and V is TRBV6-1, with D possibly matching TRBD1 (6 bases). The germline CDR1 and CDR2 sequences are MNHNS and SASEGT. CDR3 length: 14 residues. Trimming left V 6 bases short and J 4 bases short, with 16 bases between. The chain's CDR3 is CASRGTPELYEQYF. CDR3 in DNA: TGTGCCAGCAGAGGGACACCGGAGCTTTACGAGCAGTACTTC.

The rearrangement joins TRBV30 to TRBJ2-1, with TRBD2 identical over 12 bases. The V and J ends lost 8 bases and 9 bases, in that order; junction bases with no gene match: 8. Germline CDR1 GTSNPN, CDR2 SVGIG (reference sequence). This CDR3 region has 13 residues. CDR3 sequence: CAHDLAGGLEQFF. CDR3 sequence (DNA): TGTGCCCATGACCTAGCGGGAGGGCTTGAGCAGTTCTTC. Full variable domain (outside the CDR3, taken from reference TRBV30 and TRBJ2-1): SQTIHQWPATLVQPVGSPLSLECTVEGTSNPNLYWYRQAAGRGLQLLFYSVGIGQISSEVPQNLSASRPQDRQFILSSKKLLLSDSGFYLCAHDLAGGLEQFFGPGTRLTVL.

The J gene is TRBJ2-2, the V gene TRBV4-3, with 7 positions matching TRBD2. Germline CDR1 reads LGHNA; CDR2 reads YSLEER. V trimming: 4 bases; J trimming: 7 bases; junction bases outside the gene matches: 12. CDR3 length: 16 residues. CDR3 region: CASSRWEGGPIGELFF. The CDR3 coding sequence is TGCGCCAGCAGCCGGTGGGAGGGAGGGCCGATCGGGGAGCTGTTTTTT.

In its sample, this clone was seen a few times. The rearrangement joins TRBV5-5 to TRBJ1-1, with D possibly matching TRBD1 (5 bases). The CDR3 consists of 14 residues. The V and J ends lost 0 bases and 8 bases respectively, with 14 bases between them. Germline values: CDR1 SGHKS, CDR2 YYEKEE (reference sequence). The CDR3 coding sequence is TGTGCCAGCAGCTTGGCGCGGGACGGAGGGGAAGCTTTCTTT. This codes for CASSLARDGGEAFF.

This rearrangement joins TRBV25-1 to TRBJ2-3; TRBD1 matches at 11 bases. CDR1 is MGHDK, CDR2 SYGVNS, per germline. This CDR3 comprises 14 residues. Trimming cost V 8 bases and J 5 bases; bases outside gene matches: 6. CDR3 bases: TGTGCCAGCGCAAGGGGACAGGGGGAAGATACGCAGTATTTT. It encodes CASARGQGEDTQYF.

The CDR3 DNA sequence: TGTGCCAGCACCCGGGGGGGGTCCAGTACTAACTATGGCTACACCTTC. It is translated as CASTRGGSSTNYGYTF. The V call is TRBV5-4, the J call TRBJ1-2; a weak D match, TRBD1 (5 bases). Germline assignment: CDR1 SGHNT and CDR2 YYREEE (reference sequence). Trimming pared 6 bases from V and 0 bases from J, leaving 18 bases between. The CDR3 is 16 amino acids.

This clone was picked up a small number of times. The genes are TRBV6-5 and TRBJ2-1; 7 bases fit TRBD2. The CDR3 sequence is 14 residues long. V lost 5 bases and J lost 8; bases outside the gene matches: 9. The germline gives CDR1 MNHEY, CDR2 SVGAGI. CDR3 sequence reads: CASSRTRRFDEQFF. CDR3 coding DNA: TGTGCCAGCAGTCGGACTAGGCGGTTCGATGAGCAGTTCTTC.

This clone has only a few counts. The V and J genes are TRBV5-6 and TRBJ1-5, with a weak D call TRBD1 (5 bases). This CDR3 is 15 amino acids long. V was trimmed by 3 bases and J by 3 bases, leaving 13 bases between them. The germline V gene has CDR1 SGHDT and CDR2 YYEEEE. For the CDR3, the DNA is TGTGCCAGCAGCTCCTGGTCACAGGTCAATCAGCCCCAGCATTTT. It yields the protein CASSSWSQVNQPQHF.

This rearrangement joins TRBV28 to TRBJ2-6; D is perhaps TRBD1 (6 bases). The V end was cut by 4 bases, the J end by 0 bases, with 7 bases between. CDR3 length equals 15 residues. The germline V gene encodes CDR1 MDHEN and CDR2 SYDVKM. CDR3 protein: CASSSTGSGANVLTF. The CDR3 DNA reads as TGTGCCAGCAGTTCGACAGGCTCTGGGGCCAACGTCCTGACTTTC.

The chain uses TRBV10-3 and TRBJ1-3; D is ambiguous. In germline, CDR1 is ENHRY, CDR2 SYGVKD. The CDR3 sequence is 14 residues long. Trimming shortened V by 5 bases and J by 0 bases, and 8 bases separated the two germline ends. The CDR3 nucleotides are TGTGCCATCAGTTCCGGGAACTCTGGAAACACCATATATTTT. This encodes CAISSGNSGNTIYF.

The chain uses TRBV27 and TRBJ2-1, with no clear D. This CDR3 spans 14 amino acids. Germline-derived CDR1 and CDR2 are MNHEY and SMNVEV (reference sequence). V gave up 0 bases and J gave up 10 bases, with 13 bases separating them. The CDR3 region has the DNA TGTGCCAGCAGTTTATCTTATATGGCGGCCGAGCAGTTCTTC. Its translation: CASSLSYMAAEQFF.

V usage is TRBV30 and J usage is TRBJ1-2; 8 positions match TRBD1. The CDR3 loop spans 15 amino acids. The V segment lost 5 bases and the J segment 0 bases; nucleotides outside the gene matches: 8. Germline V gene lookup returns CDR1 GTSNPN and CDR2 SVGIG (reference sequence). In DNA, the CDR3 is TGTGCCTGGTCCAGGACAGGGAGTACTAACTATGGCTACACCTTC. This translates into CAWSRTGSTNYGYTF.

The J gene is TRBJ2-5, the V gene TRBV7-9; TRBD1 aligns across 7 bases. CDR3 length: 14 residues. Germline CDR1 and CDR2: SEHNR and FQNEAQ (reference sequence). The ends lost 4 bases at V and 5 bases at J; junction bases unmatched: 7. CDR3 residues: CASSWDSPQETQYF. DNA of the CDR3: TGTGCCAGCAGCTGGGACAGTCCCCAGGAGACCCAGTACTTC.

The genes are TRBV28 and TRBJ2-7; 13 nucleotides match TRBD2. The trim removed 4 bases at V and 6 bases at J, leaving 6 bases unmatched. The germline V gene has CDR1 MDHEN and CDR2 SYDVKM. The CDR3 totals 15 residues. Written as DNA, the CDR3 is TGTGCCAGCAGTTGGACTAGCGGGGGAAGACGCGAGCAGTACTTC. It is translated as CASSWTSGGRREQYF.

This chain links TRBV4-1 with TRBJ1-2, with 8 bases fitting TRBD1. The CDR3 contains 14 residues. CDR1 and CDR2 (germline): MGHRA, YSYEKL. The V segment lost 4 bases and the J segment 8 bases; nucleotides outside the gene matches: 9. Here the CDR3 DNA reads TGCGCCAGCAGCCCGGGACAGGCTCCTATCGGCTACACCTTC. This gives the protein CASSPGQAPIGYTF.

A remark on this clone: The same CDR3 arises from other DNA sequences in this sample as well. The genes are TRBV4-2 and TRBJ2-5; D perhaps matches TRBD2 (6 bases). Germline loops: CDR1 LGHNA, CDR2 YNFKEQ. Trimming cost V 3 bases and J 4 bases, with 15 bases left between them. CDR3 length: 15 residues. CDR3 sequence (DNA): TGTGCCAGCAGCCAGGATGAGGGGCGGGGAGAGACCCAGTACTTC. Encoded protein: CASSQDEGRGETQYF.